These 21 T cell receptor beta chains share one sample of origin, sequenced in a study of blood T cell repertoires in COVID-19. Measured with immunoSEQ multiplex PCR; TCRdb has only the in-frame clones, and not every one. The sample lists approximately 240,000 clones, over 80% seen once, with approximately 2% in the top ten. The sequencing input was PBMCs or T cells enriched from blood (not recorded which). The receptors derive from a young woman who had recovered from COVID-19.

The chain recombines TRBV11-2 with TRBJ2-7; possible D gene TRBD1, 6 bases. Per the germline V gene, CDR1 is SGHAT and CDR2 is FQNNGV. This CDR3 is built from 15 residues. Trimming removed 1 base at V and 3 bases at J, with 13 bases between. CDR3 in DNA: TGTGCCAGCAGCTTAGGGGACAAGGTAGGCTACGAGCAGTACTTC. It yields the protein CASSLGDKVGYEQYF.

V gene TRBV19 combines with J gene TRBJ1-2, with D tentatively TRBD1 (5 bases). V lost 6 bases and J 8 bases, leaving 19 bases between the germline ends. The CDR3 runs to 14 residues. Germline CDR1 reads LNHDA; CDR2 reads SQIVND (reference sequence). CDR3 residues: CASSRERGWGGYTF. The CDR3, as DNA: TGTGCCAGTAGCCGTGAAAGGGGCTGGGGAGGCTACACCTTC.

This clone was observed a handful of times. CDR3 DNA sequence: TGTGCCAGCCTTGGGGACAGGCAGACCGAGACCACTGGAAACACCATATATTTT. It is translated as CASLGDRQTETTGNTIYF. V usage is TRBV2 and J usage is TRBJ1-3; 8 positions agree with TRBD1. The germline V gene encodes CDR1 SNHLY and CDR2 FYNNEI. V shed 8 bases, J shed 2 bases, and the junction held 17 bases outside the gene matches. The CDR3 has 18 residues.

The chain combines TRBV15 with TRBJ2-4, with TRBD2 as a possible D gene (7 bases). This CDR3 spans 15 amino acids. The V gene's germline CDR1 is LNHNV and CDR2 YYDKDF (reference sequence). V was shortened by 8 bases and J by 2 bases, with 16 bases between the two germline ends. CDR3 nucleotides: TGTGCCACCTCGGGGGGCGGAATAACCAAAAACATTCAGTACTTC. Its protein product is CATSGGGITKNIQYF.

CDR3 in DNA: TGTGCCAGCAGCCGGACAGATAGCAATCAGCCCCAGCATTTT. Translated, it gives CASSRTDSNQPQHF. The rearrangement links TRBV7-2 to TRBJ1-5, with D tentatively TRBD1 (6 bases). The CDR3 spans 14 residues. The ends were cut back, 5 bases at V and 0 bases at J, with 8 bases in the middle. CDR1 and CDR2 from the germline V gene are SGHTA and FQGNSA. The variable domain in full, with the rest retrieved from reference TRBV7-2 and TRBJ1-5, is GAGVSQSPSNKVTEKGKDVELRCDPISGHTALYWYRQSLGQGLEFLIYFQGNSAPDKSGLPSDRFSAERTGGSVSTLTIQRTQQEDSAVYLCASSRTDSNQPQHFGDGTRLSIL.

The chain carries TRBV10-2 and TRBJ2-3; the D gene is possibly TRBD1 (7 bases). V dropped 11 bases and J dropped 0 bases, with 18 bases sitting between them. CDR3 length: 15 amino acids. Germline CDR1 reads WSHSY; CDR2 reads SAAADI. CDR3 residues: CAGSQGDFSTDTQYF. In DNA form, the CDR3 reads TGCGCCGGATCGCAGGGGGACTTCAGCACAGATACGCAGTATTTT.

This CDR3 is CASSPLAGRNQPQHF. DNA for the CDR3: TGTGCCAGCTCACCTCTGGCCGGGAGGAATCAGCCCCAGCATTTT. The V call is TRBV18, the J call TRBJ1-5, with D unclear. The CDR3 contains 15 residues. V lost 3 bases and J lost 4, with 13 bases in between. Germline V gene sequence: CDR1 KGHSH, CDR2 LQKENI.

The gene calls are TRBV27 and TRBJ2-1; 7 bases are shared with TRBD2. Trimming took 3 bases from V and 2 from J; bases not matched to a gene: 7. The CDR3 consists of 16 residues. Germline V CDR1 and CDR2: MNHEY, SMNVEV (reference sequence). The CDR3 sequence is CASSLGTTPPYNEQFF. Here the CDR3 DNA reads TGTGCCAGCAGTTTGGGGACTACGCCACCCTACAATGAGCAGTTCTTC.

The chain couples TRBV7-3 to TRBJ2-7; the D gene is possibly TRBD1 (6 bases). The CDR3 consists of 14 residues. Germline lookup yields CDR1 SGHTA and CDR2 FQGTGA. With 5 bases removed from V and 3 bases from J, the gap between germline ends came to 14 bases. The CDR3 DNA reads as TGTGCCAGCAGCGATCGGACAGACCGCTACGAGCAGTACTTC. Its translation is CASSDRTDRYEQYF.

This chain connects TRBV6-5 to TRBJ2-7; 7 positions match TRBD2. Trimming at V came to 5 bases and at J to 2 bases, leaving 9 bases not matched to a gene. Germline values: CDR1 MNHEY, CDR2 SVGAGI. This CDR3 region has 15 residues. DNA for the CDR3: TGTGCCAGCAGTCTCACTAGCGTGGGGCCCTACGAGCAGTACTTC. Translating it yields CASSLTSVGPYEQYF.

The V call is TRBV7-2, the J call TRBJ1-2; D is ambiguous. Germline V gene lookup returns CDR1 SGHTA and CDR2 FQGNSA. The CDR3 consists of 14 residues. V was trimmed by 0 bases and J by 6 bases, leaving 11 bases between them. The CDR3 is CASSLATDTDGYTF. The CDR3 bases are TGTGCCAGCAGCTTAGCCACAGACACTGATGGCTACACCTTC.

V gene TRBV7-3 combines with J gene TRBJ2-3; D call uncertain. The V gene's germline CDR1 is SGHTA and CDR2 FQGTGA. Trimming removed 2 bases from V and 1 base from J, with 10 bases in between. The CDR3 runs to 15 residues. CDR3 amino acids: CASSLRAPRTDTQYF. The CDR3 DNA follows: TGTGCCAGCAGCTTACGAGCCCCACGCACAGATACGCAGTATTTT.

V is TRBV28 and J is TRBJ1-5; D may be TRBD1 (5 bases). Trimming took off 1 base at V and 3 bases at J, with 13 bases between the two ends. This CDR3 is 16 amino acids long. Per the germline V gene, CDR1 is MDHEN and CDR2 is SYDVKM. CDR3 in DNA: TGTGCCAGCAGTTTATCCTCCACAGGTTTCAATCAGCCCCAGCATTTT. It encodes CASSLSSTGFNQPQHF.

The chain combines TRBV20-1 with TRBJ2-5; the D gene is possibly TRBD2 (5 bases). The CDR3 has 14 residues. V was shortened by 3 bases and J by 5 bases, with 16 bases between the two germline ends. Germline CDR1 is DFQATT and CDR2 is SNEGSKA (reference sequence). The CDR3 DNA reads as TGCAGTGCTAGTAGGGCTAGCCGTCCTGAGACCCAGTACTTC. Its protein product is CSASRASRPETQYF.

The rearrangement links TRBV25-1 to TRBJ1-1; D perhaps matches TRBD1 (6 bases). Trimming cost V 5 bases and J 0 bases, with 13 bases left between them. The CDR3 length is 15 residues. Germline CDR1 reads MGHDK; CDR2 reads SYGVNS. The DNA of the CDR3 is TGTGCCAGCAGTCAAACAGGGATTTTGAACACTGAAGCTTTCTTT. Its protein product is CASSQTGILNTEAFF.

The chain couples TRBV15 to TRBJ2-3, with 12 bases fitting TRBD2. The V gene's germline CDR1 is LNHNV and CDR2 YYDKDF (reference sequence). The ends lost 5 bases at V and 3 bases at J; junction bases unmatched: 0. This CDR3 is 14 amino acids long. CDR3 nucleotides: TGTGCCACCAGCGGGACTAGCGGGACAGATACGCAGTATTTT. Translating gives CATSGTSGTDTQYF.

The CDR3 region has the DNA TGTGCCAGCCTCCCGACAGGGTTGAACACTGAAGCTTTCTTT. Translated: CASLPTGLNTEAFF. The rearrangement joins TRBV28 to TRBJ1-1; 7 bases are a match to TRBD1. The CDR3 has 14 residues. CDR1 MDHEN and CDR2 SYDVKM come from the germline V gene. The V and J ends lost 8 bases and 0 bases, in that order; junction bases with no gene match: 6.

The chain combines TRBV5-4 with TRBJ2-2; 11 nucleotides align to TRBD2. The V and J ends lost 2 bases and 6 bases, in that order; junction bases with no gene match: 9. The germline V gene has CDR1 SGHNT and CDR2 YYREEE (reference sequence). The CDR3 totals 17 residues. CDR3 coding DNA: TGTGCCAGCAGCTTCAGGGTCACTAGCGGGAGTCCCGGGGAGCTGTTTTTT. Protein: CASSFRVTSGSPGELFF.

The chain couples TRBV5-6 to TRBJ2-3; D ambiguous. CDR3 size: 15 residues. V lost 4 bases and J lost 3, with 15 bases in between. Per the germline V gene, CDR1 is SGHDT and CDR2 is YYEEEE. CDR3 protein: CASSRRLTQTDTQYF. The CDR3 DNA follows: TGTGCCAGCAGCCGTAGACTCACGCAGACAGATACGCAGTATTTT.

This clone was seen only once. The chain uses TRBV12-5 and TRBJ1-2, with TRBD1 matching 8 bases. CDR1 and CDR2 (germline): LGHNT, FRNRAP. V gave up 1 base and J gave up 6 bases; unmatched junction bases: 4. The CDR3 loop spans 14 amino acids. DNA for the CDR3: TGTGCTAGTGGTTTGGAGACAGGGGTTGATGGCTACACCTTC. This codes for CASGLETGVDGYTF. Full variable domain (rest looked up from reference TRBV12-5 and TRBJ1-2): DARVTQTPRHKVTEMGQEVTMRCQPILGHNTVFWYRQTMMQGLELLAYFRNRAPLDDSGMPKDRFSAEMPDATLATLKIQPSEPRDSAVYFCASGLETGVDGYTFGSGTRLTVV.

V gene TRBV7-9 combines with J gene TRBJ1-1; 7 bases align to TRBD1. Trimming removed 5 bases from V and 2 bases from J; junction bases left unmatched: 11. CDR1 and CDR2 (germline): SEHNR, FQNEAQ (reference sequence). The length of the CDR3 is 16 residues. The CDR3 DNA follows: TGTGCCAGCAGCATACCAGGGGGTATAATTAACACTGAAGCTTTCTTT. As protein: CASSIPGGIINTEAFF.